This T cell receptor beta chain was recorded in a study of Ad26.COV2.S vaccination and SARS-CoV-2 variants (dated by TCRdb to about 2021). General notes on the study: Vaccine-arm donors came from COV1001, a multicentre, randomized, double-blind, placebo-controlled phase I-IIa trial of Ad26.COV2.S in healthy adults. Ad26.COV2.S was administered intramuscularly at a dose of 5x10^10 or 1x10^11 viral particles, either as one shot or as two shots given 56 days apart. Sequencing of the TCRbeta repertoire served to evaluate the specificity and breadth of SARS-CoV-2-reactive T cell receptors following Ad26.COV2.S vaccination. A total of around 32 samples were included in the TCR-sequenced set, comprising roughly 19 Ad26.COV2.S vaccine recipients, 5 placebo recipients and 8 SARS-CoV-2 convalescent individuals. Trial participants were randomized into five groups of five: low-dose or high-dose Ad26.COV2.S given once or twice, or placebo on both occasions. Throughout the experiments and outcome assessment, investigators stayed blinded to trial group allocation. The paper's findings and limits, for the study overall: The study was not powered to compare responses between vaccine doses or regimens. Higher spike-specific TCR breadth was observed in Ad26.COV2.S recipients than in placebo recipients (P = 0.0014). Substantial breadth of spike-specific CD8+ and CD4+ T cell responses was reported after vaccination. Vaccine and placebo recipients had similar non-spike TCR breadth, a finding consistent with the vaccine containing only spike. It was noted by the authors that total T cell responses may have been underestimated by the TCR breadth and depth analyses.

The treatment or condition label here, explained by the study, means: about 20 received Ad26.COV2.S at low or high dose, single or two shots; about 5 received placebo; per-sample allocation not given. For vaccine and placebo recipients, the sequenced repertoires came from samples collected on day 63 after the first injection. Between 29 July and 7 August 2020, Cohort 1b enrolled fewer than 30 adults aged 18-55 years at one site in Boston, USA. As a vaccine, Ad26.COV2.S was a replication-incompetent adenovirus type 26 vector that expressed a prefusion-stabilized SARS-CoV-2 spike protein derived from the original Wuhan strain. From a lookup of the germline V gene (reference sequence), CDR1 and CDR2 are LNHNV and YYDKDF. There are 16 amino acids in the CDR3, from cysteine to phenylalanine inclusive. Only the CDR3 part of the read is kept: 48 bases, read in frame from the first base. TCRbeta CDR3 regions were sequenced with the immunoSEQ Assay. After extraction, genomic DNA underwent amplification by bias-controlled multiplex PCR, followed by high-throughput sequencing. The paper's data handling went like this. To quantify the absolute abundance of each unique TCRbeta CDR3 region, sequences were collapsed and filtered. T cell fraction was estimated by normalizing TCRbeta template counts to usable DNA, which was measured by amplifying reference genes present in all nucleated cells. Repertoire TCRs were annotated as SARS-CoV-2-specific when V gene, CDR3 amino acid sequence and J gene were exactly matched to a known reactive TCR set. The reference SARS-CoV-2 TCR set was derived from MIRA and filtered for enrichment in COVID-19-positive ImmuneCODE repertoires, a step that removed public or cross-reactive TCRs. Drawing on the MIRA antigens, annotated TCRs were analysed further at the level of specific ORF or position within ORF. Breadth was defined as annotated unique rearrangements over total unique productive rearrangements; depth was the summed frequency of those rearrangements. Two-sided Wilcoxon rank-sum tests were used to compare TCR breadth between groups. The table comes from immuneACCESS by way of TCRdb, which keeps in-frame sequences with V and J called. Part of the clones is missing from these tables; in studies checked, under half for an unresolved V gene and the rest for unknown reasons. That table gives V, J and clone size, and the DNA gave D and trimming. This sample lists about half a million clones; roughly nine tenths were detected once. The biggest ten clones account for 1.5% to 2% of the sample.

Turning to this clone: Which antigen it targets is not known. An end of the junction differs from the germline gene, which may be a read error.

This specimen consisted of peripheral blood, obtained in a trial of Ad26.COV2.S vaccine versus placebo. This TCR was recovered from a person between 18 and 59 years old who received the Ad26.COV2.S COVID-19 vaccine or a placebo. The chain couples TRBV15 to TRBJ2-7; the central 11 bases match TRBD2. The CDR3 amino acid sequence is: CATSREGTSGSYEQYF. At the DNA level, the sequence is TGTGCCACCAGCCGAGAGGGGACTAGCGGTTCCTACGAGCAGTACTTC.